This T cell receptor beta chain stems from a study of early T cells in non-severe SARS-CoV-2 infection. This clonotype has a handful of counts. cDNA molecules, individually, were tagged with unique molecular identifiers. TCRdb re-called the 5' RACE reads through MiXCR, storing one row per CDR3 protein. Of fewer than 75,000 distinct CDR3 sequences detected, 20% to 25% appear once; the ten largest clones hold approximately 16%. The clonotype was recovered from an adult who was a healthcare worker with PCR-confirmed SARS-CoV-2 infection or an uninfected control (not recorded which). The source material was whole blood, sampled at baseline.

CDR3 DNA sequence: TGCAGCGTTGAAGGAAGGAGCGGGAGCTCCTACGAGCAGTACTTC. Translating gives CSVEGRSGSSYEQYF. The V gene is TRBV29-1, the J gene TRBJ2-7, with TRBD2 matching 8 bases. This CDR3 is 15 amino acids long. Germline CDR1 is SQVTM and CDR2 is ANQGSEA. The junction had 5 bases not matched to a gene; V was cut back by 1 base and J by 0 bases.